Below are 20 T cell receptor beta chains sequenced from a single sample in a study of blood T cell repertoires in COVID-19. The repertoire was sequenced with immunoSEQ multiplex PCR; TCRdb's copy has only in-frame clones and lacks some. The sample yields some 220,000 clones, about 81% seen once. What was sequenced was peripheral blood. The source is a woman aged 70 to 79 with COVID-19, enrolled during active disease.

This chain links TRBV7-2 with TRBJ1-1; possibly TRBD1 for D (5 bases). The germline gives CDR1 SGHTA, CDR2 FQGNSA. V shed 5 bases and J shed 1 base, with 8 bases lying between them. CDR3 length: 13 residues. The CDR3: CASSKGANTEAFF. The CDR3 DNA is TGTGCCAGCAGCAAAGGGGCGAACACTGAAGCTTTCTTT.

The chain recombines TRBV5-1 with TRBJ1-3; D gene unclear. The CDR3 totals 15 residues. Deletions cut 1 base from V and 1 base from J, with 9 bases between. Germline V gives CDR1 SGHRS, CDR2 YFSETQ. The CDR3 here is CASSLFGVSGNTIYF. DNA of the CDR3: TGCGCCAGCAGCTTGTTCGGGGTATCTGGAAACACCATATATTTT.

The V call is TRBV2, the J call TRBJ1-6; 7 nucleotides line up with TRBD1. The germline gives CDR1 SNHLY, CDR2 FYNNEI. CDR3 length: 16 amino acids. Trimming cost V 4 bases and J 7 bases; bases outside gene matches: 10. The CDR3 nucleotides are TGTGCCAGCAGTGCGGGTCGCGGGACAGTCAATTCACCCCTCCACTTT. Amino acids: CASSAGRGTVNSPLHF.

The rearrangement links TRBV11-2 to TRBJ2-1, with D possibly TRBD1 on 5 matching bases. Trimming took off 5 bases at V and 5 bases at J, with 13 bases between the two ends. Germline V gene data show CDR1 as SGHAT and CDR2 as FQNNGV. The CDR3 is 14 residues long. The CDR3 is CASSPWGANNEQFF. As DNA, the CDR3 is TGTGCCAGCAGCCCCTGGGGCGCCAACAATGAGCAGTTCTTC.

This clone has more than one count but fewer than ten. The chain employs TRBV28 and TRBJ1-2; 7 bases are shared with TRBD1. Germline CDR1 reads MDHEN; CDR2 reads SYDVKM. With V trimmed by 3 bases and J by 1 base, 17 bases remained unmatched. The CDR3 sequence is 19 residues long. CDR3 residues: CASSFQMTGLSPVNYGYTF. DNA of the CDR3: TGTGCCAGCAGTTTCCAGATGACAGGGCTCTCGCCCGTTAACTATGGCTACACCTTC.

In this sample, this clone turned up a few times. For the CDR3, the DNA is TGTGCCAGCAGCCCCCCCCACACAGGGAGTAATGAAAAACTGTTTTTT. It specifies CASSPPHTGSNEKLFF. This chain uses TRBV3-1 (or the pseudogene TRBV3-2) with TRBJ1-4; perhaps TRBD1 as D (6 bases). The germline V and J ends were trimmed by 4 bases and 4 bases, with 16 bases remaining between them. From germline, CDR1 is LGHDT and CDR2 YNNKEL (reference sequence). CDR3 length: 16 residues.

This chain connects TRBV5-7 to TRBJ2-7; unclear D gene. TRBV5-7 is reported as an ORF; its role is uncertain. The CDR3 is made up of 12 amino acids. V gave up 5 bases and J gave up 3 bases, with 9 bases separating them. The CDR3 DNA is TGTGCCAGCAGGGCACCGAACTACGAGCAGTACTTC. This gives the protein CASRAPNYEQYF.

The chain couples TRBV7-9 to TRBJ1-5; D remains unclear. V was clipped by 4 bases and J by 3 bases, with 16 bases between them. The CDR3 extends over 16 amino acids. Germline loops: CDR1 SEHNR, CDR2 FQNEAQ (reference sequence). In DNA form, the CDR3 reads TGTGCCAGCAGCTCAGCCGGGCGCGGGGACAATCAGCCCCAGCATTTT. Its protein is CASSSAGRGDNQPQHF.

The chain couples TRBV5-8 to TRBJ2-3; D might be TRBD2 (5 bases). V lost 1 base and J 3 bases, leaving 12 bases between the germline ends. This CDR3 region has 15 residues. The germline CDR1 and CDR2 sequences are SGHTS and YDEGEE. CDR3 residues: CASSLPGTRTDTQYF. CDR3 in DNA: TGTGCCAGCAGCTTGCCTGGAACTAGGACAGATACGCAGTATTTT. Full variable domain (missing parts from reference TRBV5-8 and TRBJ2-3): EAGVTQSPTHLIKTRGQQATLRCSPISGHTSVYWYQQALGLGLQFLLWYDEGEERNRGNFPPRFSGRQFPNYSSELNVNALELEDSALYLCASSLPGTRTDTQYFGPGTRLTVL.

The chain employs TRBV7-9 and TRBJ2-1, with TRBD2 matching 8 bases. This CDR3 is 16 amino acids long. Germline V CDR1 and CDR2: SEHNR, FQNEAQ (reference sequence). Trimming took 2 bases from V and 7 from J; bases not matched to a gene: 10. This CDR3 reads CASSLNSAGGGNEQFF. The CDR3 DNA is TGTGCCAGCAGCTTAAATTCGGCGGGAGGAGGTAATGAGCAGTTCTTC.

This sequence joins TRBV18 and TRBJ1-1; D call uncertain. Germline CDR1 reads KGHSH; CDR2 reads LQKENI. CDR3 length: 15 residues. V was shortened by 8 bases and J by 6 bases, with 22 bases between the two germline ends. This chain's CDR3 is CASLPGLTQRAEAFF. CDR3 nucleotides: TGTGCCAGCCTACCGGGCCTCACGCAGAGGGCTGAAGCTTTCTTT.

The chain couples TRBV7-8 to TRBJ2-1; TRBD1 aligns across 10 bases. The CDR3 runs to 15 residues. The trim removed 6 bases at V and 4 bases at J, leaving 6 bases unmatched. The germline V gene encodes CDR1 SGHVS and CDR2 FQNEAQ. CDR3 amino acids: CASSPDRGRYNEQFF. The CDR3 DNA reads TGTGCCAGCAGTCCAGACAGGGGGCGATACAATGAGCAGTTCTTC. Filled out from reference TRBV7-8 and TRBJ2-1, the complete variable domain reads GAGVSQSPRYKVAKRGQDVALRCDPISGHVSLFWYQQALGQGPEFLTYFQNEAQLDKSGLPSDRFFAERPEGSVSTLKIQRTQQEDSAVYLCASSPDRGRYNEQFFGPGTRLTVL.

With respect to this clone: This sample also contains other DNA sequences that code for the same CDR3. The chain couples TRBV3-1 (or the pseudogene TRBV3-2) to TRBJ1-3, with 8 positions matching TRBD1. This CDR3 contains 14 residues. With V trimmed by 4 bases and J by 2 bases, 1 base remained unmatched. Germline V gene data show CDR1 as LGHDT and CDR2 as YNNKEL (reference sequence). The CDR3 region has the DNA TGTGCCAGCAGCCTACAGGGGGCTGGAAACACCATATATTTT. It codes for CASSLQGAGNTIYF.

This clone was observed at least ten times. V usage is TRBV7-8 and J usage is TRBJ1-2, with D possibly being TRBD1 (6 bases). Germline V CDR1 and CDR2: SGHVS, FQNEAQ. The CDR3 loop spans 13 amino acids. Trimming removed 8 bases at V and 2 bases at J, with 12 bases between. The DNA for the CDR3 is TGTGCCAGCGCGGCAGGGGTGAACTATGGCTACACCTTC. Translation: CASAAGVNYGYTF.

For the CDR3, the DNA is TGTGCCTGGAGTGAGGGGCCCATCGGAGACATTCAGTACTTC. Amino acid sequence: CAWSEGPIGDIQYF. The chain uses TRBV30 and TRBJ2-4; D may be TRBD1 (5 bases). The CDR3 is 14 amino acids. Germline CDR1 and CDR2: GTSNPN and SVGIG (reference sequence). V was clipped by 1 base and J by 8 bases, with 15 bases between them. Full variable domain (remainder filled in from reference TRBV30 and TRBJ2-4): SQTIHQWPATLVQPVGSPLSLECTVEGTSNPNLYWYRQAAGRGLQLLFYSVGIGQISSEVPQNLSASRPQDRQFILSSKKLLLSDSGFYLCAWSEGPIGDIQYFGAGTRLSVL.

V is TRBV2 and J is TRBJ1-6; weak D call: TRBD1 (6 bases). V was clipped by 4 bases and J by 10 bases, with 11 bases between them. CDR3 length: 13 amino acids. The germline V gene has CDR1 SNHLY and CDR2 FYNNEI. The CDR3 DNA is TGTGCCAGCAGTGGCAGGGGCGGATCACCCCTCCACTTT. The encoded protein is CASSGRGGSPLHF.

The sample holds one count of this clone. J is TRBJ2-3 and V is TRBV28, with 7 nucleotides matching TRBD1. Germline-derived CDR1 and CDR2 are MDHEN and SYDVKM. J gave up 5 bases and V 7 bases, and 15 bases lay outside the gene matches. The CDR3 is 16 amino acids. The CDR3 loop is CASTLQGKGAGDTQYF. The CDR3 DNA is TGTGCCAGCACCCTACAGGGGAAGGGGGCGGGAGATACGCAGTATTTT.

V and J are TRBV2 and TRBJ2-7, with 7 bases matching TRBD1. This CDR3 contains 14 residues. V gave up 2 bases and J gave up 5 bases; unmatched junction bases: 6. Germline V gives CDR1 SNHLY, CDR2 FYNNEI. This CDR3 reads CASSELGQRNEQYF. CDR3 sequence (DNA): TGTGCCAGCAGTGAATTGGGACAGCGTAACGAGCAGTACTTC.

The rearrangement links TRBV5-1 to TRBJ1-4, with D unresolved. Germline V lookup: CDR1 SGHRS, CDR2 YFSETQ. The germline V and J ends were trimmed by 1 base and 5 bases, with 9 bases remaining between them. This CDR3 region has 14 residues. In nucleotides, the CDR3 is TGCGCCAGCAGCTTGTGGGGAGGAAATGAAAAACTGTTTTTT. Protein product: CASSLWGGNEKLFF.

V gene TRBV9 combines with J gene TRBJ2-3, with 10 bases that match TRBD2. CDR3 length: 16 amino acids. V trimming: 4 bases; J trimming: 6 bases; junction bases outside the gene matches: 11. From germline, CDR1 is SGDLS and CDR2 YYNGEE. CDR3 bases: TGTGCCAGCAGCCCTGGAGTAGCGGGAGGCCAGGATACGCAGTATTTT. It encodes CASSPGVAGGQDTQYF.